The T cell receptor (beta chain) under discussion was sequenced for a study of blood T cells in healthy people across ages. With 3 bases removed from V and 7 bases from J, the gap between germline ends came to 12 bases. CDR3 size: 13 residues. Findings and limits, study-wide: Per million T cells, TCR beta diversity dropped roughly linearly as age increased. Estimated diversity that came from one million T cells was considered an underestimate.

Regarding this clonotype: Its antigen is still unknown.

Using a J-beta primer mix together with a sample-barcoded 5' primer, a second PCR was run for about 7 to 12 cycles. Each cDNA molecule received a tag from a template-switch adaptor that had 12 random nucleotides. There were at least 2.5 million CDR3-containing paired-end reads obtained from each sample. TCRdb used MiXCR to reprocess the 5' RACE reads, holding one entry per CDR3 protein. The sample includes roughly 500,000 distinct CDR3 sequences, 25% to 30% of them seen just once. The chain is built from TRBV12-3 or TRBV12-4 and TRBJ1-1; D is perhaps TRBD1 (6 bases). Sequenced material: blood. This sequence originates from a woman aged 70-85 years in good health. The CDR3 DNA is TGTGCCAGCAGTTTGGTAACAGGGTTTGAAGCTTTCTTT. Translating it yields CASSLVTGFEAFF.